Listed below are T cell receptor beta chains from one sample, sequenced in a study of shared clonotypes between healthy human individuals. Sequenced by immunoSEQ multiplex PCR; TCRdb stores in-frame clones only, minus some. The repertoire consists of about 980,000 clones, with over 75% occurring once and the leading ten covering over 1.3%. Sequenced: memory CD4+ T cells sorted from blood. The source is a man younger than 30 in good health. Each CDR3 is given with its conserved first and last residue. A D gene is named only where the DNA matches it firmly. Expanded clones get a size class; other rows say once, few or many, or leave the size out.

>.|TRBJ2-5|TRBV30|.|13
CAWSPGLVETQYF
TGTGCCTGGAGTCCAGGTTTGGTGGAGACCCAGTACTTC
>.|TRBJ2-7|TRBV5-4|.|14
CASSLSGGFYEQYF
TGTGCCAGCAGCTTATCGGGGGGCTTCTACGAGCAGTACTTC
>.|TRBJ1-3|TRBV7-2|few|15
CASSLGPGVGNTIYF
TGTGCCAGCAGCTTAGGCCCAGGAGTTGGAAACACCATATATTTT
>TRBD2|TRBJ2-1|TRBV13|many|16
CASSLGQAGRVNEQFF
TGTGCCAGCAGCTTAGGCCAAGCGGGGCGTGTCAATGAGCAGTTCTTC
>.|TRBJ2-3|TRBV5-1|.|16
CASSLGRAMSTDTQYF
TGCGCCAGCAGCTTGGGTCGGGCCATGAGCACAGATACGCAGTATTTT
>TRBD1|TRBJ2-2|TRBV5-4|.|15
CASSLTTGATGELFF
TGTGCCAGCAGCCTCACGACAGGGGCCACCGGGGAGCTGTTTTTT
>TRBD1|TRBJ1-6|TRBV13|.|15
CASSLGGQGRSPLHF
TGTGCCAGCAGCTTAGGCGGACAGGGAAGGTCACCCCTCCACTTT
>TRBD2|TRBJ2-7|TRBV10-1|.|16
CASVGSGGLACYEQYF
TGCGCCAGCGTGGGTTCCGGCGGACTAGCATGTTACGAGCAGTACTTC
>TRBD1|TRBJ1-1|TRBV10-3|.|15
CAISAGQGARTEAFF
TGTGCCATCAGTGCCGGACAGGGGGCGAGGACTGAAGCTTTCTTT
>.|TRBJ2-1|TRBV7-6|.|16
CASSLAAGAIWNEQFF
TGTGCCAGCAGCTTAGCGGCTGGGGCCATTTGGAATGAGCAGTTCTTC
>.|TRBJ2-7|TRBV5-1|.|13
CASRIPGSYEQYF
TGCGCCAGCAGAATACCGGGCTCCTACGAGCAGTACTTC
>TRBD2|TRBJ2-1|TRBV6-5|.|13
CASNGLDRNEQFF
TGTGCCAGCAATGGACTAGACCGAAATGAGCAGTTCTTC
>TRBD2|TRBJ2-3|TRBV5-1|.|17
CASSAGLAGAATDTQYF
TGCGCCAGCAGCGCCGGACTAGCGGGAGCGGCCACAGATACGCAGTATTTT
>TRBD1|TRBJ2-5|TRBV29-1|.|18
CSFHSPGQGPSSLETQYF
TGCAGCTTCCACTCCCCTGGACAGGGCCCTAGCTCTTTGGAGACCCAGTACTTC
>.|TRBJ2-3|TRBV4-2|.|15
CASSQRSGSPDTQYF
TGTGCCAGCAGCCAAAGGAGCGGTAGTCCAGATACGCAGTATTTT
>.|TRBJ2-1|TRBV12-5|.|13
CASLSGFSNEQFF
TGTGCTAGTCTAAGCGGGTTTTCGAATGAGCAGTTCTTC
>.|TRBJ1-5|TRBV6-1|.|14
CASNGPNSNQPQHF
TGTGCCTCAAATGGACCTAATAGCAATCAGCCCCAGCATTTT
>TRBD1|TRBJ2-1|TRBV7-9|few|15
CASSLAGQGAYEQFF
TGTGCCAGCAGCTTAGCGGGACAGGGGGCCTATGAGCAGTTCTTC
>.|TRBJ1-5|TRBV6-4|.|17
CASSDSRGPRRDQPQHF
TGTGCCAGCAGTGACTCCCGAGGACCGAGAAGAGATCAGCCCCAGCATTTT
>.|TRBJ1-1|TRBV5-6|.|14
CASSLLTENTEAFF
TGTGCCAGCAGCCTCCTGACTGAGAACACTGAAGCTTTCTTT
>.|TRBJ2-5|TRBV7-9|.|13
CASIPRGQETQYF
TGTGCCAGCATCCCTAGGGGACAAGAGACCCAGTACTTC
>.|TRBJ2-5|TRBV2|.|12
CASRPDTTARNF
TGTGCCAGCAGGCCTGACACCACCGCCCGCAACTTC
>TRBD2|TRBJ2-3|TRBV11-2|.|15
CASSLGSGRADTQYF
TGTGCCAGCAGCCTTGGAAGCGGGAGGGCAGATACGCAGTATTTT
>.|TRBJ2-7|TRBV5-6|.|11
CASSLAYEQYF
TGTGCCAGCAGCTTGGCGTACGAGCAGTACTTC
>TRBD1|TRBJ2-7|TRBV10-1|.|14
CASSPEGTGYEQYF
TGCGCCAGCAGCCCCGAGGGGACAGGCTACGAGCAGTACTTC
>.|TRBJ2-3|TRBV5-4|.|17
CASSPGLGESATDTQYF
TGTGCCAGCAGCCCTGGTCTGGGGGAGTCGGCCACAGATACGCAGTATTTT
>.|TRBJ2-7|TRBV5-4|.|15
CASSLKGGGPDEQYF
TGTGCCAGCAGCTTGAAGGGTGGGGGGCCTGACGAGCAGTACTTC
>.|TRBJ1-5|TRBV6-1|.|15
CASRSHREANQPQHF
TGTGCCAGCAGAAGCCACAGGGAAGCCAATCAGCCCCAGCATTTT
>.|TRBJ2-3|TRBV11-2|.|14
CASRLGPRQDTQYF
TGTGCCAGCCGGTTAGGGCCCAGGCAAGATACGCAGTATTTT
>TRBD2|TRBJ2-5|TRBV6-5|.|16
CASSYSQRGGKETQYF
TGTGCCAGCAGTTACTCCCAGCGGGGGGGCAAAGAGACCCAGTACTTC
>.|TRBJ2-2|TRBV29-1|.|14
CSVAGIGTPGELFF
TGCAGCGTTGCCGGGATCGGAACCCCCGGGGAGCTGTTTTTT
>.|TRBJ2-2|TRBV6-1|few|12
CASSDSTGELFF
TGTGCCAGCAGTGACAGCACCGGGGAGCTGTTTTTT
>TRBD2|TRBJ2-1|TRBV7-2|once|16
CASSRGLAGLYNEQFF
TGTGCCAGCAGCCGCGGACTAGCGGGACTCTACAATGAGCAGTTCTTC
>.|TRBJ2-3|TRBV25-1|.|11
CASTGTDTQYF
TGTGCCAGCACTGGGACAGATACGCAGTATTTT
>.|TRBJ2-5|TRBV18|.|17
CASSPPLTGQLQETQYF
TGTGCCAGCTCACCACCACTTACCGGACAGCTACAAGAGACCCAGTACTTC
>.|TRBJ1-1|TRBV5-4|few|13
CASSFLPNTEAFF
TGTGCCAGCAGCTTTCTTCCTAACACTGAAGCTTTCTTT